This TCR beta chain was retrieved from a study of vaccination effects on CD4 cells after COVID-19. Overall study: BNT162b2 vaccine or mRNA-1273 vaccine was given to participants in two doses.

V was cut by 0 bases and J by 0 bases, with 10 bases left in between. The CDR3 loop spans 16 amino acids. Per germline, CDR1 SGHRS and CDR2 YFSETQ. On this clone itself: Its matching antigen is unknown.

ViraFEST used viral peptide pools to expand antigen-specific CD4+ T cells before sequencing. Having been cultured for about 10 days, the cells underwent CD4+ T cell isolation. The study found no prior SARS-CoV-2 infection in the vaccine recipients, who tested negative for nucleocapsid antibodies. It was with about 10 IU/ml IL-2 and 9.5 to 10 ug/ml peptides that around 1.8 million PBMC per well were cultured. Cells had half their medium changed to IL-2 medium on days 3 and 7. Notes on the study in general: Infection- and vaccine-induced clones contracted markedly late after vaccination.

Clones were sequenced by immunoSEQ multiplex PCR, and TCRdb holds only the in-frame ones, with some missing. The sample has tens of thousands of clones, 80% seen once. The sequencing used CD4+ T cells from PBMCs cultured with SARS-CoV-2 spike peptides, collected before COVID-19 vaccination. This rearrangement joins TRBV5-1 to TRBJ1-3, with D hard to call. The clonotype originates from a human donor who received a COVID-19 vaccine. CDR3 sequence reads: CASSLELTHSGNTIYF. For the CDR3, the DNA is TGCGCCAGCAGCTTGGAGCTGACCCACTCTGGAAACACCATATATTTT.